The 20 T cell receptor beta chains in this list originate from one sample, sequenced in a study of tumor and adjacent non-tumor tissue in lung cancer. The library came from three nested PCR rounds adapted from ARM-PCR protocols. From the multiplex PCR reads, TCRdb called clonotypes with MiXCR, one entry per CDR3 protein. The repertoire holds about 77,000 distinct CDR3 sequences, with approximately 82% as singletons. No cell sorting was done before RNA was extracted from the tissue. More than 3 cm separated this lung sample from the edge of the tumor. Sequencing was performed on distant non-tumor lung tissue. The source is a man in his sixties or seventies with non-small cell lung cancer.

With regard to this clonotype: Since a much larger clone is just one base distant, this may be a read error. The chain links TRBV6-5 to TRBJ2-5; TRBD1 matches at 8 bases. This CDR3 has 15 residues. CDR1 is MNHEY and CDR2 is SVGAGI in the germline V gene. V shed 8 bases and J 5 bases; nucleotides not matched to a gene: 13. The CDR3 loop is CASYPNPGGKETQYF. For the CDR3, the DNA is TGTGCCAGCTACCCCAACCCAGGGGGCAAGGAGACCCAGTACTTC.

The sample holds one count of this clonotype. The chain combines TRBV5-5 with TRBJ1-5; no reliable D call. Near its end, the DNA agrees better with TRBJ2-3, so the J call may be wrong. Germline V gene lookup returns CDR1 SGHKS and CDR2 YYEKEE (reference sequence). The CDR3 loop spans 13 amino acids. CDR3 protein: CASSFDINQPQYF. CDR3 nucleotides: TGTGCCAGCAGTTTCGACATCAATCAGCCCCAGTATTTT.

This clonotype turned up a few times. A read error may produce the germline difference seen at one junction end. The chain has TRBV12-3 or TRBV12-4 and TRBJ1-3; 7 positions agree with TRBD1. This CDR3 spans 18 amino acids. This chain's CDR3 is CASSRPATGIGYGNNIYF. The CDR3 DNA is TGTGCCAGCAGTCGTCCCGCGACAGGGATCGGCTATGGAAACAACATATATTTT.

A word on this clonotype: Likely a read error: the CDR3 ends without its conserved phenylalanine or tryptophan. Because the CDR3's place on the DNA is in doubt, the DNA is left out and the CDR3 is given as listed by TCRdb. The chain is built from TRBV11-3 and TRBJ2-6. The CDR3 numbers 16 amino acids, ends counted. Germline V gives CDR1 SGHNT, CDR2 YENEEA. This chain's CDR3 is CASSLRLSSGANVLIL.

This clonotype has a single count. V is TRBV12-3 or TRBV12-4 and J is TRBJ2-7; D is possibly TRBD2 (6 bases). V lost 6 bases, J lost 2 bases, and 17 bases lay in between. This CDR3 is built from 15 residues. The CDR3 loop reads CASSTTSKRTYEQYF. As DNA, the CDR3 is TGTGCCAGCAGCACCACTAGCAAGAGAACCTACGAGCAGTACTTC.

The genes are TRBV29-1 and TRBJ1-1; D is unresolved. V lost 4 bases and J lost 9, with 18 bases in between. The CDR3 has 13 amino acids. CDR1 is SQVTM, CDR2 ANQGSEA, per germline. The CDR3 protein is CSVGGEWHAKAFF. The CDR3 nucleotides are TGCAGCGTTGGCGGGGAATGGCACGCTAAAGCTTTCTTT. The full variable domain, with the rest looked up from reference TRBV29-1 and TRBJ1-1, is SAVISQKPSRDICQRGTSLTIQCQVDSQVTMMFWYRQQPGQSLTLIATANQGSEATYESGFVIDKFPISRPNLTFSTLTVSNMSPEDSSIYLCSVGGEWHAKAFFGQGTRLTVV.

Notes on this clonotype: This is likely a read error, given that the CDR3 carries no conserved phenylalanine or tryptophan at its end. This chain joins TRBV29-1 and TRBJ2-3; D not resolved. V was cut by 7 bases and J by 5 bases, with 10 bases left in between. Germline lookup yields CDR1 SQVTM and CDR2 ANQGSEA. The CDR3 sequence is 11 residues long. In nucleotides, the CDR3 is TGCAGCGCCGCGTATGTAGATACGCAGTATCTT. It translates to CSAAYVDTQYL.

About this clonotype: At one end, the junction sequence differs from germline, possibly due to a read error. The chain has TRBV12-3 or TRBV12-4 and TRBJ1-3, with TRBD1 matching over 7 bases. The CDR3 loop spans 18 amino acids. The CDR3 loop is CVSSRPGTEIGSGNTIYF. As DNA, the CDR3 is TGTGTCAGCAGTCGTCCCGGGACAGAGATCGGCTCTGGAAACACCATATATTTC.

Only one count was recorded for this clonotype. A read error may produce the germline difference seen at one junction end. The chain couples TRBV4-1 to TRBJ2-5, with D maybe TRBD2 (7 bases). The CDR3 sequence is 17 residues long. The germline V gene has CDR1 MGHRA and CDR2 YSYEKL. CDR3 in amino acids: CSSSQDPSRGQQETQYF. The CDR3 DNA sequence: TGCTCCAGCAGCCAAGATCCATCGCGGGGGCAACAAGAGACCCAGTACTTC.

This chain uses TRBV12-3 or TRBV12-4 with TRBJ1-6; a possible D gene is TRBD1 (5 bases). The CDR3 contains 15 residues. The V end was cut by 10 bases, the J end by 6 bases, with 19 bases between. CDR3 sequence: CANRLGGRLNSPLHF. Here the CDR3 DNA reads TGTGCCAACAGATTGGGGGGTCGTCTTAATTCACCCCTCCACTTT.

Remarks on this clonotype: Sequence at one end of the junction differs from germline and may be a read error. V usage is TRBV6-2 or TRBV6-3 and J usage is TRBJ2-2; weak D call: TRBD2 (7 bases). Germline V gives CDR1 MNHEY, CDR2 SVGEGT. The CDR3 has 12 residues. The CDR3 DNA sequence: TGTGCCAGTAGTACCAACACCGGGGGGCTGTCTTTT. Its translation: CASSTNTGGLSF.

V usage is TRBV11-3 and J usage is TRBJ2-5, with 7 bases fitting TRBD1. This CDR3 is built from 15 residues. V trimming: 7 bases; J trimming: 2 bases; junction bases outside the gene matches: 10. From germline, CDR1 is SGHNT and CDR2 YENEEA. This CDR3 reads CASNPGTVSQETQYF. CDR3 in DNA: TGTGCCAGCAACCCGGGGACAGTTAGTCAAGAGACCCAGTACTTC.

This chain connects TRBV11-2 to TRBJ1-1; D gene unclear. Germline V gene data show CDR1 as SGHAT and CDR2 as FQNNGV. The length of the CDR3 is 14 residues. This CDR3 is CAGSRTMVYTEAFF. The DNA for the CDR3 is TGTGCTGGCAGCCGGACGATGGTTTACACTGAAGCTTTCTTT.

Regarding this clonotype: This sequence may be a read error, since a much larger clone differs from it by one base. This chain joins TRBV10-2 and TRBJ2-6; tentatively, D is TRBD1 (5 bases). CDR3 length: 16 residues. Germline assignment: CDR1 WSHSY and CDR2 SAAADI. The CDR3 loop reads CASSESGGNGANILTF. CDR3 nucleotides: TGCGCCAGCAGTGAGTCAGGTGGTAATGGGGCCAACATCCTGACTTTC.

On this clonotype: The CDR3 does not end in the conserved phenylalanine or tryptophan, so this is likely a read error. In nucleotides, the CDR3 is TGTGCCAGCGCCCGTCGGGAAGTAAGCAGAGATACGCAGTATTAT. Its protein product is CASARREVSRDTQYY. The chain combines TRBV11-3 with TRBJ2-3; D possibly corresponds to TRBD2 (5 bases). CDR3 length: 15 residues. Germline CDR1 is SGHNT and CDR2 is YENEEA.

CDR3 in amino acids: CASRDTSSETQYF. The CDR3 DNA is TGTGCCAGCAGGGACACTTCTTCAGAGACCCAGTACTTC. The chain links TRBV7-3 to TRBJ2-5, with TRBD1 as a possible D gene (5 bases). This CDR3 is 13 amino acids long. Germline CDR1 SGHTA, CDR2 FQGTGA. Trimming stripped 6 bases from V and 4 bases from J, with 12 bases between.

The chain uses TRBV28 and TRBJ2-7, with no clear D. This CDR3 contains 13 residues. The germline CDR1 and CDR2 sequences are MDHEN and SYDVKM. Trimming took 6 bases from V and 8 from J, leaving 17 bases between them. This CDR3 reads CASSPPLKYKQYF. The CDR3 DNA reads as TGTGCCAGCAGCCCCCCTTTAAAATACAAGCAGTACTTC.

At least ten counts were recorded for this clonotype. The chain is built from TRBV20-1 and TRBJ2-7; perhaps TRBD1 as D (5 bases). The CDR3 is made up of 12 amino acids. CDR1 DFQATT and CDR2 SNEGSKA come from the germline V gene (reference sequence). Trimming took off 6 bases at V and 4 bases at J, with 13 bases between the two ends. CDR3 sequence (DNA): TGCAGTGCAGCCAGGGATGAGTACGAGCAGTACTTC. It yields the protein CSAARDEYEQYF.

As concerns this clonotype: This may stem from a read error, because a much larger clone lies one nucleotide away. V usage is TRBV7-9 and J usage is TRBJ1-5, with D maybe TRBD1 (5 bases). V was pared by 7 bases and J by 4 bases, with 23 bases between. There are 17 residues in the CDR3. Germline values: CDR1 SEHNR, CDR2 FQNEAQ (reference sequence). CDR3 sequence reads: CASNGGLVAGLNQPQHF. The DNA for the CDR3 is TGTGCCAGCAATGGTGGCTTGGTGGCGGGACTGAATCAGCCCCAGCATTTT.

On this clonotype: At one boundary the junction diverges from the germline segment, which might be a read error. The rearrangement uses TRBV4-3 and TRBJ1-2; 7 bases line up with TRBD1. This CDR3 spans 13 amino acids. CDR1 LGHNA and CDR2 YSLEER come from the germline V gene. CDR3: CASSQETGHGYTF. The CDR3 bases are TGTGCCAGCAGCCAAGAGACAGGGCATGGCTACACCTTC.